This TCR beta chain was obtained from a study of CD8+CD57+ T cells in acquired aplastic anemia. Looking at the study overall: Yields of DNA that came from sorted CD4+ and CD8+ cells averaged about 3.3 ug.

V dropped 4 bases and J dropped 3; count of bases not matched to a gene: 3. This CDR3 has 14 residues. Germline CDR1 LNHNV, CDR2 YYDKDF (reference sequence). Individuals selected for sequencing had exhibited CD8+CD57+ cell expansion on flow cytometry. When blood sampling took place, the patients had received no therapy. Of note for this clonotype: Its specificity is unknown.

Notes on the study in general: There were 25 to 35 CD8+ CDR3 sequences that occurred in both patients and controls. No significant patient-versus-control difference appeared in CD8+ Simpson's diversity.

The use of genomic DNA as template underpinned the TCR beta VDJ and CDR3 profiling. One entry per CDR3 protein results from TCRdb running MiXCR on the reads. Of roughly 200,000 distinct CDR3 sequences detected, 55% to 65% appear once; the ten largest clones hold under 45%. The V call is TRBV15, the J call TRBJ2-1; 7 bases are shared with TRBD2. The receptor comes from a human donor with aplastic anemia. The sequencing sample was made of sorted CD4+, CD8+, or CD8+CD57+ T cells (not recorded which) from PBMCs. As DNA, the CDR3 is TGTGCCACCAGCAATCTAGCGGACTACAATGAGCAGTTCTTC. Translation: CATSNLADYNEQFF.